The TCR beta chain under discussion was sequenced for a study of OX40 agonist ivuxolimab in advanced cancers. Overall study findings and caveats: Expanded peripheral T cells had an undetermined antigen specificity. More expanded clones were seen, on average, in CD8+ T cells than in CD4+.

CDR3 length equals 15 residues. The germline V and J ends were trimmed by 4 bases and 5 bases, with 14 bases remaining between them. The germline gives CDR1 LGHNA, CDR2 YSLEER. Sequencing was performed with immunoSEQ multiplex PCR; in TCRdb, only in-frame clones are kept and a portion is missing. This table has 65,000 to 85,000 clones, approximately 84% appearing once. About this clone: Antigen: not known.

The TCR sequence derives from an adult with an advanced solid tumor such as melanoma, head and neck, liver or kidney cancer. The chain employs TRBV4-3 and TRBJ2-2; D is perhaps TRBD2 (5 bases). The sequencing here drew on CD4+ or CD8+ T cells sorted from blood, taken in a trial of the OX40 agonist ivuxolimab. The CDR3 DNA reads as TGCGCCAGCAGCCGCGGCTTCCCGGGGACCGGGGAGCTGTTTTTT. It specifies CASSRGFPGTGELFF.